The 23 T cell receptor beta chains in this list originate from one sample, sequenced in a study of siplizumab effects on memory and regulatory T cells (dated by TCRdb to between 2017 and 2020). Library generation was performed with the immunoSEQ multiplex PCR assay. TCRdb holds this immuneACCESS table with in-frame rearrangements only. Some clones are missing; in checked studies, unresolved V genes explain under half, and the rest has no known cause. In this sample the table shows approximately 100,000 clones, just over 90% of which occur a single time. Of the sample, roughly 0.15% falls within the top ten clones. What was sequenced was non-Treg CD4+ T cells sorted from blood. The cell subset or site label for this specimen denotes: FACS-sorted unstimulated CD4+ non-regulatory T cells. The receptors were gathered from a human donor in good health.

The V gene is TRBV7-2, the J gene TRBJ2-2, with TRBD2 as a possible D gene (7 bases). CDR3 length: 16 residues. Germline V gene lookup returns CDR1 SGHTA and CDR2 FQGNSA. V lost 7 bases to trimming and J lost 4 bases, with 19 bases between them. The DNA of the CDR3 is TGTGCCAGCACCGTTCACCCCGGGGGGCCCACCGGGGAGCTGTTTTTT. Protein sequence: CASTVHPGGPTGELFF.

Here the CDR3 reads CASSYLGGYGYTF. The CDR3 DNA follows: TGTGCCAGCAGTTACCTGGGGGGCTATGGCTACACCTTC. This chain links TRBV6-6 with TRBJ1-2; weak D call: TRBD1 (5 bases). The CDR3 is made up of 13 amino acids. Looked up from germline, CDR1 is MNHNY and CDR2 is SVGAGI (reference sequence). V lost 2 bases to trimming and J lost 4 bases, with 8 bases between them.

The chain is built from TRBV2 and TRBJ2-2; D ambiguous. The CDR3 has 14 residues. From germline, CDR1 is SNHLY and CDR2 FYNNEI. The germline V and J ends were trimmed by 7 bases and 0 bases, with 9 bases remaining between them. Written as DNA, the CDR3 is TGTGCCAGCACAGAAACCACGAACACCGGGGAGCTGTTTTTT. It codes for CASTETTNTGELFF.

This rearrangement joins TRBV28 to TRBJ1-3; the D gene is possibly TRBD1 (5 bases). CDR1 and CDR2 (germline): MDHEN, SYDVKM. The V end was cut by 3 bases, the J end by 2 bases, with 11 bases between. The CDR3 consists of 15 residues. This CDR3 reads CASSLRRGPGNTIYF. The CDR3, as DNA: TGTGCCAGCAGTTTGAGAAGGGGCCCTGGAAACACCATATATTTT.

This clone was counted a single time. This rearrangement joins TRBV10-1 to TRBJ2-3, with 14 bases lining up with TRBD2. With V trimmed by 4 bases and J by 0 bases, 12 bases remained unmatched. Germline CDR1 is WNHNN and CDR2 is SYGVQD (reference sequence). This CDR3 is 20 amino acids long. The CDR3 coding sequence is TGCGCCAGCAGTGCTGATAAAGGAGGACTAGCGGGGGGAAGCACAGATACGCAGTATTTT. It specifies CASSADKGGLAGGSTDTQYF.

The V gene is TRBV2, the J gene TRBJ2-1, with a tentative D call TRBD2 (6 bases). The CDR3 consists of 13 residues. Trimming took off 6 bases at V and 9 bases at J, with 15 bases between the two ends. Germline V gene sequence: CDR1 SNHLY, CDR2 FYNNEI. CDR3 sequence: CASSPLPSAEQFF. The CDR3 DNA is TGTGCCAGCAGCCCCCTTCCTAGCGCTGAGCAGTTCTTC.

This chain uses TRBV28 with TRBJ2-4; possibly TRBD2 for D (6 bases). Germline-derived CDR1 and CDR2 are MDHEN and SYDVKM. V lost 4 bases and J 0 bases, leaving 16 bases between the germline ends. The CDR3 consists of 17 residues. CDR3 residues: CASSSGAGNLAKNIQYF. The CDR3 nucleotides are TGTGCCAGCAGTTCCGGGGCGGGGAACCTAGCCAAAAACATTCAGTACTTC.

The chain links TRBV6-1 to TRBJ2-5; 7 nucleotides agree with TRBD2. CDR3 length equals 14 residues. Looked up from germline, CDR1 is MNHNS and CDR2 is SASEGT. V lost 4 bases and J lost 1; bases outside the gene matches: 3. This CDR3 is CASSGLAIQETQYF. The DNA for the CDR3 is TGTGCCAGCAGTGGACTAGCAATCCAAGAGACCCAGTACTTC.

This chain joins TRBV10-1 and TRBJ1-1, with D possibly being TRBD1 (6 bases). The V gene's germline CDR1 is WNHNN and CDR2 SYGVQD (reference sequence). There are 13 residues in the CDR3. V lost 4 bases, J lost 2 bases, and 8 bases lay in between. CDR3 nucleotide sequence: TGCGCCAGCAGTGTCGGGACAAACACTGAAGCTTTCTTT. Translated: CASSVGTNTEAFF.

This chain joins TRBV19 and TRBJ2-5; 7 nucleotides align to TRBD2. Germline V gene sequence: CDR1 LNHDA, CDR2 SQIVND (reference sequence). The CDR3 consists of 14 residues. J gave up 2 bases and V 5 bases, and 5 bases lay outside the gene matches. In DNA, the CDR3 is TGTGCCAGTAGTGAGGGTAGCGGGCAAGAGACCCAGTACTTC. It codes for CASSEGSGQETQYF.

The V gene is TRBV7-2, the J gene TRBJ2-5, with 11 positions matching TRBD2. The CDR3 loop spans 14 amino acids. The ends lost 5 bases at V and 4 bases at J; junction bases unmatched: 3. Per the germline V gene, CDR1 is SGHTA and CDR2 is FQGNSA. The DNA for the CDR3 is TGTGCCAGCAGCATTAGCGGGGGGGCAGAGACCCAGTACTTC. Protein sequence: CASSISGGAETQYF.

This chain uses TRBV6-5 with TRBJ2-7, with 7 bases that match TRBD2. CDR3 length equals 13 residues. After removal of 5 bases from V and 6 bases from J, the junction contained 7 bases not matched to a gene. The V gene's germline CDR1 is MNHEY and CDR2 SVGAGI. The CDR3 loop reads CASSEAAGAEQYF. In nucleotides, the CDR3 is TGTGCCAGCAGTGAAGCGGCGGGAGCCGAGCAGTACTTC.

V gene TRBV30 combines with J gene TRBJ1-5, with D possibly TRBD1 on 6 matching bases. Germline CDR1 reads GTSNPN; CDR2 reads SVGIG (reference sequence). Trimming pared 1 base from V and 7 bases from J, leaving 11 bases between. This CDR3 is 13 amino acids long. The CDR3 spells CAWSDTGNQPQHF. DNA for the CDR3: TGTGCCTGGAGTGACACAGGGAACCAGCCCCAGCATTTT.

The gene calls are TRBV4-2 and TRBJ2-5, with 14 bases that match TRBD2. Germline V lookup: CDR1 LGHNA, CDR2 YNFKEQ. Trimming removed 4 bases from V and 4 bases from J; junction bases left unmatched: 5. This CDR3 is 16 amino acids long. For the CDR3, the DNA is TGTGCCAGCAGCCTTCAGACTAGCGGGGGGGCAGAGACCCAGTACTTC. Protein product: CASSLQTSGGAETQYF.

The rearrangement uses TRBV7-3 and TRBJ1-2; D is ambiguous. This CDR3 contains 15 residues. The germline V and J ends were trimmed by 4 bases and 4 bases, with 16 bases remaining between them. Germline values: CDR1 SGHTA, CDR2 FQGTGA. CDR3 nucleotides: TGTGCCAGCAGCTCCCCGACGGAGCGTGGCTATGGCTACACCTTC. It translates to CASSSPTERGYGYTF.

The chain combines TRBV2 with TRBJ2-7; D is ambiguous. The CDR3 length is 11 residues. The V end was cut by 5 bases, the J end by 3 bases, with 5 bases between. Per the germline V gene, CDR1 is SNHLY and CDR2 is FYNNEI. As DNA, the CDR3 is TGTGCCAGCAGTTTTTACTACGAGCAGTACTTC. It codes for CASSFYYEQYF.

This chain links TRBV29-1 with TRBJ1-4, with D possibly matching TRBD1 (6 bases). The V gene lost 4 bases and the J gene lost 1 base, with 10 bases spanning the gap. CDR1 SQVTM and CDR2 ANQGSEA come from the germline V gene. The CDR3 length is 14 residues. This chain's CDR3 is CSVGGQGTNEKLFF. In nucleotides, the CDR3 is TGCAGCGTTGGGGGGCAGGGAACTAATGAAAAACTGTTTTTT.

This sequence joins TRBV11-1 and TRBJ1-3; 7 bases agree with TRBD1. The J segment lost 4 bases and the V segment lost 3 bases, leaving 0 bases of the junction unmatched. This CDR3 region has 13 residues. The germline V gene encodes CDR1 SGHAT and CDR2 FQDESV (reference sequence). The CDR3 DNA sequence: TGTGCCAGCAGCTTGGGACAGGGAAACACCATATATTTT. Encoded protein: CASSLGQGNTIYF.

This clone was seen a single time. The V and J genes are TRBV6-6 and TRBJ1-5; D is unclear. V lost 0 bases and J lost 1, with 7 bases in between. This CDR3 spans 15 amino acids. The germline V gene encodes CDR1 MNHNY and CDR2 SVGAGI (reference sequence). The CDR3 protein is CASSYSSVSNQPQHF. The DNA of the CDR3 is TGTGCCAGCAGTTACTCGTCGGTGAGCAATCAGCCCCAGCATTTT.

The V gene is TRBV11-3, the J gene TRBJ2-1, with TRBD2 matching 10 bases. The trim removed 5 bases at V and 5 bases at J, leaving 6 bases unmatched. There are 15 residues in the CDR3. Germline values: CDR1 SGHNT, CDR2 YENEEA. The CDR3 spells CASSPGTSENNEQFF. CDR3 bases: TGTGCCAGCAGCCCGGGGACTAGCGAAAACAATGAGCAGTTCTTC.

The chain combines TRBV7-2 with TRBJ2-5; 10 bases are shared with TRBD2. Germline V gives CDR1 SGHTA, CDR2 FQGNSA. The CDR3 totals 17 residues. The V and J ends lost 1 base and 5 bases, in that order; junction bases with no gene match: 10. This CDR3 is CASSLELQAGGFETQYF. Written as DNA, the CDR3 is TGTGCCAGCAGCTTAGAATTGCAAGCGGGGGGGTTTGAGACCCAGTACTTC.

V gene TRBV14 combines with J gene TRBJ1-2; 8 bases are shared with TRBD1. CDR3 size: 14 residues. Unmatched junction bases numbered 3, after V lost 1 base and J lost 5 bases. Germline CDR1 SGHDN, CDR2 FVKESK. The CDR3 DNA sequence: TGTGCCAGCAGCCAAGTTAGGACAGGGTATGGCTACACCTTC. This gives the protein CASSQVRTGYGYTF.

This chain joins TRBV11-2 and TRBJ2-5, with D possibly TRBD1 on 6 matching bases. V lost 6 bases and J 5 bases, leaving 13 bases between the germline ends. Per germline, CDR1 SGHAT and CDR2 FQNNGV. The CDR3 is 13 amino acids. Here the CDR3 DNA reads TGTGCCAGCAGTTGGATAGGGGGTGAGACCCAGTACTTC. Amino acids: CASSWIGGETQYF.